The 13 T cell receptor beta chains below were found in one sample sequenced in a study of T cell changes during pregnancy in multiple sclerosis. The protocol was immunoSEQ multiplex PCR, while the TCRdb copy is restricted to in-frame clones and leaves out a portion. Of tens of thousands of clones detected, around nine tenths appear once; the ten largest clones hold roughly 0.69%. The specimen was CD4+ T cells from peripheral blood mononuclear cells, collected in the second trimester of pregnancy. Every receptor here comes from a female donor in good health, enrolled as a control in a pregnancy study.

CDR3 DNA: TGTGCCAGCAGTGGGTTGCGGACGAGGGATCAGCCCCAGCATTTT. Translation: CASSGLRTRDQPQHF. The J gene is TRBJ1-5, the V gene TRBV2, with no clear D. Trimming removed 4 bases from V and 5 bases from J, with 15 bases in between. This CDR3 has 15 residues. Germline V gene lookup returns CDR1 SNHLY and CDR2 FYNNEI. Full variable domain (outside the CDR3, taken from reference TRBV2 and TRBJ1-5): EPEVTQTPSHQVTQMGQEVILRCVPISNHLYFYWYRQILGQKVEFLVSFYNNEISEKSEIFDDQFSVERPDGSNFTLKIRSTKLEDSAMYFCASSGLRTRDQPQHFGDGTRLSIL.

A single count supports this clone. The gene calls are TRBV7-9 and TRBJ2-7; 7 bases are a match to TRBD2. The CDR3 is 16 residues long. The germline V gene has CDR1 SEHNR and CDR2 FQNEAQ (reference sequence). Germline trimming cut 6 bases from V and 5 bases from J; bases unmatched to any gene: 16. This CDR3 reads CASSSLLLGGTDEQYF. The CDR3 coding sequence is TGTGCCAGCAGTTCTCTACTACTCGGGGGGACCGACGAGCAGTACTTC.

CDR3 sequence: CASSPNTGGPSYEQYF. CDR3 nucleotides: TGTGCCAGCAGCCCGAATACAGGGGGCCCTTCCTACGAGCAGTACTTC. This chain links TRBV7-9 with TRBJ2-7, with TRBD1 matching 9 bases. Trimming took 5 bases from V and 1 from J; bases not matched to a gene: 9. The CDR3 runs 16 residues. CDR1 and CDR2 from the germline V gene are SEHNR and FQNEAQ (reference sequence).

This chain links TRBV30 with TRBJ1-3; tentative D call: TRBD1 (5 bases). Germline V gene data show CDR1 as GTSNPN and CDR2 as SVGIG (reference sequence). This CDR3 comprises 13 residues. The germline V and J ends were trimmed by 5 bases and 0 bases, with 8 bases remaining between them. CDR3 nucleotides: TGTGCCTGGGGACATCTCTCTGGAAACACCATATATTTT. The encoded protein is CAWGHLSGNTIYF.

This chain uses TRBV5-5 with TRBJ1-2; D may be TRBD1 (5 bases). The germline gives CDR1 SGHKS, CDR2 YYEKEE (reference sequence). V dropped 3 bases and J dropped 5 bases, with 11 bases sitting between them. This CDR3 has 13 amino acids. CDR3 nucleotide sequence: TGTGCCAGCAGCTCCCGGGCAGGGTATGGCTACACCTTC. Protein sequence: CASSSRAGYGYTF.

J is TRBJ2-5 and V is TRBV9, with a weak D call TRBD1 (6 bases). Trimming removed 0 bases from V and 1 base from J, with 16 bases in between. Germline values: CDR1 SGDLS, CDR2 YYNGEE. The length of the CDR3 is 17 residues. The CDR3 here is CASSVATTGATQETQYF. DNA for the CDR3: TGTGCCAGCAGCGTAGCCACGACAGGAGCCACCCAAGAGACCCAGTACTTC.

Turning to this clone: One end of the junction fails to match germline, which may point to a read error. The DNA of the CDR3 is TGTGCCAGCAGCAACCAGGGAACCCTCGTGGCCTTC. This codes for CASSNQGTLVAF. J is TRBJ1-2 and V is TRBV5-8, with D tentatively TRBD1 (5 bases). The CDR3 sequence is 12 residues long. Germline-derived CDR1 and CDR2 are SGHTS and YDEGEE.

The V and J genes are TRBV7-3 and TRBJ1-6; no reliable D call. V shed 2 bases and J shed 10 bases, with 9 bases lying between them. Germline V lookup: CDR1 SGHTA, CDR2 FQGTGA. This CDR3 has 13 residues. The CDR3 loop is CASSLSRMSPLHF. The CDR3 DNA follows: TGTGCCAGCAGCTTATCCCGTATGTCACCCCTCCACTTT.

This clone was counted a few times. The chain's CDR3 is CASRPGSLTYSPLHF. The CDR3 region has the DNA TGTGCCAGCCGCCCGGGGTCTCTAACATATTCACCCCTCCACTTT. The chain carries TRBV18 and TRBJ1-6; D gene uncertain. CDR3 size: 15 residues. V lost 8 bases and J 8 bases, leaving 19 bases between the germline ends. Germline loops: CDR1 KGHSH, CDR2 LQKENI.

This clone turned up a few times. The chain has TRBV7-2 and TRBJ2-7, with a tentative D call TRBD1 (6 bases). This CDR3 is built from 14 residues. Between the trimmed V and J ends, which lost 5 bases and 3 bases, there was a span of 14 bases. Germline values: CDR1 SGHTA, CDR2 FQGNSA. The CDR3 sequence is CASSPQPQGYEQYF. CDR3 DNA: TGTGCCAGCAGCCCCCAGCCACAGGGCTACGAGCAGTACTTC.

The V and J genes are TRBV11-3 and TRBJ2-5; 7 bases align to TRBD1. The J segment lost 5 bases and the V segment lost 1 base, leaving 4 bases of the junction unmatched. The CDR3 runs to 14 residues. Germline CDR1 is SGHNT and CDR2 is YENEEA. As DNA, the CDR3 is TGTGCCAGCAGCTTAGCTGGACAGGAGGAGACCCAGTACTTC. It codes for CASSLAGQEETQYF. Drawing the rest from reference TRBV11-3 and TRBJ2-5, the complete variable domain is EAGVVQSPRYKIIEKKQPVAFWCNPISGHNTLYWYLQNLGQGPELLIRYENEEAVDDSQLPKDRFSAERLKGVDSTLKIQPAELGDSAVYLCASSLAGQEETQYFGPGTRLLVL.

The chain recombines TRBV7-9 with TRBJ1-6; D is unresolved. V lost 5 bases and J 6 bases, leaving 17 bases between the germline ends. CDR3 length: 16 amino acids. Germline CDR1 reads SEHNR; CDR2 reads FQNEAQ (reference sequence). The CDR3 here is CASSRMTIRTNSPLHF. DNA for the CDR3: TGTGCCAGCAGCCGTATGACTATACGGACTAATTCACCCCTCCACTTT.

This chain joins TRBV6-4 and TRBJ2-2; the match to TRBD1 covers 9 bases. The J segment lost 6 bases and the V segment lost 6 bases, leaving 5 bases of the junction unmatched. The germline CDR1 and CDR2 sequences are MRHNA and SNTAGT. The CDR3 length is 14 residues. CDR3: CASSRDRVAGELFF. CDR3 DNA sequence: TGTGCCAGCAGCCGGGACAGGGTGGCCGGGGAGCTGTTTTTT.